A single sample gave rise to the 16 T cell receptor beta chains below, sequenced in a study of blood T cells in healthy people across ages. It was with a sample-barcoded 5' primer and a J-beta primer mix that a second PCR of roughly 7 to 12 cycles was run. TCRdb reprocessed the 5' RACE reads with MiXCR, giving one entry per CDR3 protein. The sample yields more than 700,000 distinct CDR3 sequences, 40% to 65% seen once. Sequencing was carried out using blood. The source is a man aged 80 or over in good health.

The CDR3 protein is CASSRAHEQYF. CDR3 DNA sequence: TGTGCCAGCAGCCGAGCCCACGAGCAGTACTTC. This chain uses TRBV5-4 with TRBJ2-4; D unclear. The J call may be wrong; the DNA end is better matched by TRBJ2-7. Germline V lookup: CDR1 SGHNT, CDR2 YYREEE (reference sequence). The CDR3 is 11 residues long.

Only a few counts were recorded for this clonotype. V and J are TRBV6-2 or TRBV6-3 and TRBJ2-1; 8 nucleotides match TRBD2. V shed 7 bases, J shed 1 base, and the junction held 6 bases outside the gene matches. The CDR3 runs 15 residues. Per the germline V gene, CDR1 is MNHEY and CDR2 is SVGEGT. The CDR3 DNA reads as TGTGCCAGCACCCTCCCGGGAGGGTCCTACAATGAGCAGTTCTTC. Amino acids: CASTLPGGSYNEQFF.

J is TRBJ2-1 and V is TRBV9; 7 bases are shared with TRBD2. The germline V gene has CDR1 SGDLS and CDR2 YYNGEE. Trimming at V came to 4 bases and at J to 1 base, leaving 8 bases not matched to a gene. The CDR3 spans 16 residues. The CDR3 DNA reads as TGTGCCAGCAGCCCCACGGGGGGAGGGTCCTACAATGAGCAGTTCTTC. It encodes CASSPTGGGSYNEQFF.

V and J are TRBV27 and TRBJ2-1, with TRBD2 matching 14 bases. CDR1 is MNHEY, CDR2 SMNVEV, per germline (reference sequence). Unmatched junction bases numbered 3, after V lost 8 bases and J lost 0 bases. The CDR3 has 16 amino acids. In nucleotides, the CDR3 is TGTGCCAGCTACGGGACTAGCGGGAGCTCCTACAATGAGCAGTTCTTC. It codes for CASYGTSGSSYNEQFF.

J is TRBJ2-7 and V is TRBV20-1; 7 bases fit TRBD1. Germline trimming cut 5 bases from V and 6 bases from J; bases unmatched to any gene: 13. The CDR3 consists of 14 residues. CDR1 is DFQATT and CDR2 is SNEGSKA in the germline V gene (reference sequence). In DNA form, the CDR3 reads TGCAGTGCTCGAAGAACCGGGACAGCCGGCGAGCAGTACTTC. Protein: CSARRTGTAGEQYF.

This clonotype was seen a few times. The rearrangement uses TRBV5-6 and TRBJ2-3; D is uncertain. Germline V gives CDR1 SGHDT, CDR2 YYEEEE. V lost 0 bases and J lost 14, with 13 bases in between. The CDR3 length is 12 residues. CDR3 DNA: TGTGCCAGCAGCTTGGTGGCGTCATACGCGTATTTT. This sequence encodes CASSLVASYAYF.

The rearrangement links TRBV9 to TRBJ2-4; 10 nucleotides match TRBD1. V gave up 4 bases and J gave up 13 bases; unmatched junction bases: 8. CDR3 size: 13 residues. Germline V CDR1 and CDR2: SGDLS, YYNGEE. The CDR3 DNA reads TGTGCCAGCAGCTCCGGGACAGGGGATGGGCAGTACTTC. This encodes CASSSGTGDGQYF.

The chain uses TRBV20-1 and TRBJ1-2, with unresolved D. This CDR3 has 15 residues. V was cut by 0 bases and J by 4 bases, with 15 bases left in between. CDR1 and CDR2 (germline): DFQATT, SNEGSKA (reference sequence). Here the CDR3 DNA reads TGCAGTGCTAGAGACCTTTCTGGGTGGATCTATGGCTACACCTTC. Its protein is CSARDLSGWIYGYTF.

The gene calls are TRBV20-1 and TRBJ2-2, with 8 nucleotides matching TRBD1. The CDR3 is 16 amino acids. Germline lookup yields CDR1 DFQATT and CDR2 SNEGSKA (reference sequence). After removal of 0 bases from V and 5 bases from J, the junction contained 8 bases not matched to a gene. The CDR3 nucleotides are TGCAGTGCTAGAGATGGAGGACAGGGCTTTACCGGGGAGCTGTTTTTT. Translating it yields CSARDGGQGFTGELFF.

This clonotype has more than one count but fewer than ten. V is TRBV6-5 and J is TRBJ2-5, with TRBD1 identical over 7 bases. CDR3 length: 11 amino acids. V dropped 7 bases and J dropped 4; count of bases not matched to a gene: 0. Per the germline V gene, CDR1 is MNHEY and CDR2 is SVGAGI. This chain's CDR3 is CASNRGETQYF. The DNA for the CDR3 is TGTGCCAGCAACAGGGGAGAGACCCAGTACTTC.

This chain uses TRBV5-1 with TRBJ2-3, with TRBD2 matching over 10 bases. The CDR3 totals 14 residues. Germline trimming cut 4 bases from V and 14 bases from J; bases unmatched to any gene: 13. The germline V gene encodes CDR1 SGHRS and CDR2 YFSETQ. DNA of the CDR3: TGCGCCAGCAGCGGGGGGACTAGCGACAGATACGCGTATTTT. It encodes CASSGGTSDRYAYF.

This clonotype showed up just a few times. The CDR3 sequence is CASLGPYNEQFF. Here the CDR3 DNA reads TGTGCCAGCCTAGGACCCTACAATGAGCAGTTCTTC. The V and J genes are TRBV6-2 or TRBV6-3 and TRBJ2-1; D is undetermined. Trimming shortened V by 8 bases and J by 2 bases, and 7 bases separated the two germline ends. This CDR3 contains 12 residues. Germline V lookup: CDR1 MNHEY, CDR2 SVGEGT.

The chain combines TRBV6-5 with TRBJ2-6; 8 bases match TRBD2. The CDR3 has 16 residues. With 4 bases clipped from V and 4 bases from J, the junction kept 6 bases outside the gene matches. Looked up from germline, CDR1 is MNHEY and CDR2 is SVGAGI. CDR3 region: CASSSRRGAGANVLTF. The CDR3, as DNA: TGTGCCAGCAGTTCTCGGCGGGGGGCCGGGGCCAACGTCCTGACTTTC.

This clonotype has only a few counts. CDR3 sequence: CASRDDLEQFF. In DNA form, the CDR3 reads TGTGCCAGCAGGGACGACCTAGAGCAGTTCTTC. The chain joins TRBV28 to TRBJ2-1; D uncertain. V was trimmed by 6 bases and J by 10 bases, leaving 10 bases between them. The CDR3 has 11 amino acids. The germline V gene has CDR1 MDHEN and CDR2 SYDVKM.

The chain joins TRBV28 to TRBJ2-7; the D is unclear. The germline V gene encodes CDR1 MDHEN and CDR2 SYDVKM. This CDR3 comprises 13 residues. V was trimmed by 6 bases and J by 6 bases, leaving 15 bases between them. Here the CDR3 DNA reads TGTGCCAGCAGGTCCGTCTCGGCGACCGAGCAGTACTTC. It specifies CASRSVSATEQYF.

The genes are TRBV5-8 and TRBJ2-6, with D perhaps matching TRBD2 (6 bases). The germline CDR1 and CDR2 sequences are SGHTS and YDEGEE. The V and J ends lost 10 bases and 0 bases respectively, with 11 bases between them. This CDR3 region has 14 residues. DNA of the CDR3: TGTGCCGGGGGGTTGTACTCTGGGGCCAACGTCCTGACTTTC. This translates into CAGGLYSGANVLTF.